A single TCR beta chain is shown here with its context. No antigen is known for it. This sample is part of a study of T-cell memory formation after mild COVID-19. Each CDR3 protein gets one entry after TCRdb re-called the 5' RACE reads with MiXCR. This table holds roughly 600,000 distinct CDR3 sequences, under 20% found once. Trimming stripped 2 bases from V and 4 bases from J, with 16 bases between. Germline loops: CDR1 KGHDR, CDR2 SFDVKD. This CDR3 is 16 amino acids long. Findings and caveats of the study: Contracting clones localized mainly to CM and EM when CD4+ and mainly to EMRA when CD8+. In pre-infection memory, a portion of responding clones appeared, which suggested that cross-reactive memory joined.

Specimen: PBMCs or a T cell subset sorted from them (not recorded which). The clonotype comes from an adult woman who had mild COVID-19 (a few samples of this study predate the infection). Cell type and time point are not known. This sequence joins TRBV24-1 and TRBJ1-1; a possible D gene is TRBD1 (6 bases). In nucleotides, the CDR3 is TGTGCCACCAGTGATTCTAAAACAGGGTGGAGCACTGAAGCTTTCTTT. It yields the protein CATSDSKTGWSTEAFF.